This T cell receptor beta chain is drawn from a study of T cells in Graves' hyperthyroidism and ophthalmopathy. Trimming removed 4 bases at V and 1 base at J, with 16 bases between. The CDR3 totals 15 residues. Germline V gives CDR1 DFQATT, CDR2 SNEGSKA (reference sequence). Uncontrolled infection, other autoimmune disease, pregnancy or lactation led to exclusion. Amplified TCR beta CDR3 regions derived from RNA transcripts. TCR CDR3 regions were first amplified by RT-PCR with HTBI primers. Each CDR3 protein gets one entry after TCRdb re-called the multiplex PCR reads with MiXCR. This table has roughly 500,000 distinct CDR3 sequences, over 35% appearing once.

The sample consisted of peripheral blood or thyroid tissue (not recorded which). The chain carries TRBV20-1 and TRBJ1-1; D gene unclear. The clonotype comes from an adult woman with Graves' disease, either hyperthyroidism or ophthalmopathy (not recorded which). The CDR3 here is CSAKSQAMGNTEAFF. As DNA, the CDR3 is TGCAGTGCTAAGAGTCAGGCGATGGGGAACACTGAAGCTTTCTTT.